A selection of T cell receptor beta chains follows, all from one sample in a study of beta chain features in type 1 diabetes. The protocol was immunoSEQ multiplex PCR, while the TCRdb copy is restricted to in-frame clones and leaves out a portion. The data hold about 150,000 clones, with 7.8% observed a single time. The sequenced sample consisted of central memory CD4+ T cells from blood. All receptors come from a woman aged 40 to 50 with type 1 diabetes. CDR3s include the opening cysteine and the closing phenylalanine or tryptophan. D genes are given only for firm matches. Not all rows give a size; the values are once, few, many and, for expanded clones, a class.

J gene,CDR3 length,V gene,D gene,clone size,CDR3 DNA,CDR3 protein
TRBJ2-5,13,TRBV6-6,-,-,TGTGCCAGCTCATTCGACTCGTGGTGGGAGCAGTACTTC,CASSFDSWWEQYF
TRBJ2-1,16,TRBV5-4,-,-,TGTGCCAGCAGCTTGGCCTGGCAAGGAGGGGTCAATGAGCAGTTCTTC,CASSLAWQGGVNEQFF
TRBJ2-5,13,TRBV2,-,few,TGTGCCAGCAGCCCTGCCGAGGGAGAGACCCAGTACTTC,CASSPAEGETQYF
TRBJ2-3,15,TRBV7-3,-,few,TGTGCCAGCAGCTTAAGCCGGGGGGCCACAGATACGCAGTATTTT,CASSLSRGATDTQYF
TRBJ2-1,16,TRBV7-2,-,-,TGTGCCAGCAGCCTACCAGGAGCGGGCGGTAACCATGAGCAGTTCTTC,CASSLPGAGGNHEQFF
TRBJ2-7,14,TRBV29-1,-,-,TGCAGCGTTGAAATGGCCAGGGGCGTTGAAGGGCAGTACTTC,CSVEMARGVEGQYF
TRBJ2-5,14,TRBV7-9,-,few,TGTGCCAGCAGCTTAAACATCGTGTCGGAGACCCAGTACTTC,CASSLNIVSETQYF
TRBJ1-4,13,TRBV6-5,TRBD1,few,TGTGCCAGCAGGGGACAGGGGGAAGAAAAACTGTTTTTT,CASRGQGEEKLFF
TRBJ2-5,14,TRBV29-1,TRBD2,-,TGCAGCGGTGATAGCGGGAGCGGGGGGGAGACCCAGTACTTC,CSGDSGSGGETQYF
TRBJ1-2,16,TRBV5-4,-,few,TGTGCCAGCAGCCAAGACCCGACGGCGGTGGACTATGGCTACACCTTC,CASSQDPTAVDYGYTF
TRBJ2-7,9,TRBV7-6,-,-,TGTGCCTTCAACTACGAGCAGTACTTC,CAFNYEQYF
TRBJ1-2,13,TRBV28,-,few,TGTGCCAGCGGGTTACAGGGCAGGTCTGGCTACACCTTC,CASGLQGRSGYTF
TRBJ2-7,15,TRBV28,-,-,TGTGCCAGCAGTTCCGACACAATTTACTCCTACGAGCAGTACTTC,CASSSDTIYSYEQYF
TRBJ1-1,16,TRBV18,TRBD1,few,TGTGCCAGCTCACCCCGAAGGACAGGAGATAACACTGAAGCTTTCTTT,CASSPRRTGDNTEAFF
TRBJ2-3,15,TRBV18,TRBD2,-,TGTGCCAGCTCACGCCGGACTAGCAGCACAGATACGCAGTATTTT,CASSRRTSSTDTQYF
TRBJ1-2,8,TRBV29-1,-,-,TGCAGCGTTGGGACAGCCGCCTTC,CSVGTAAF
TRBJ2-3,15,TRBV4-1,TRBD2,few,TGCGCCAGCAGCCAAGATAGCGGGAGCACAGATACGCAGTATTTT,CASSQDSGSTDTQYF
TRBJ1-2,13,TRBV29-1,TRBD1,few,TGCAGCGTATCGATTACAGGGGACTATGGCTACACCTTC,CSVSITGDYGYTF
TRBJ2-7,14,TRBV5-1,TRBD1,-,TGCGCCAGCAGCTTCGGACAGGGGAGGTACGAGCAGTACTTC,CASSFGQGRYEQYF
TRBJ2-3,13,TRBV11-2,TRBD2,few,TGTGCCAGCAGACTAGCGATAACAGATACGCAGTATTTT,CASRLAITDTQYF
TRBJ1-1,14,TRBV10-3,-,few,TGTGCCACCTATGGCCCAGGTTTGAACACTGAAGCTTTCTTT,CATYGPGLNTEAFF
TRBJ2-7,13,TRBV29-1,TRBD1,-,TGCAGCGTTGTATGGGACAGCGACTACGAGCAGTACTTC,CSVVWDSDYEQYF
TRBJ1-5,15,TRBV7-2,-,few,TGTGCCAGCAGCCGTGGGGGGAATAGCAATCAGCCCCAGCATTTT,CASSRGGNSNQPQHF
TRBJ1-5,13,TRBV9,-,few,TGTGCCAGCTCGGGCGAGGGATGGGGGCCCCAGCATTTT,CASSGEGWGPQHF
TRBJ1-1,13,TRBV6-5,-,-,TGTGCCAGCACCTACAACCCGGGCACTGAAGCTTTCTTT,CASTYNPGTEAFF
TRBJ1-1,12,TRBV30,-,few,TGTGCCTGGAGTATTGGGCCAACGGATACTTTCTTT,CAWSIGPTDTFF
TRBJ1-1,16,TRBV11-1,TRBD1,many,TGTGCCAGTACCGGGACAGGCGTCACCCCGAACACTGAAGCTTTCTTT,CASTGTGVTPNTEAFF
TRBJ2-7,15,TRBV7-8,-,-,TGTGCCAGCAGCTTACTGGCGGGACAGAGCTACGAGCAGTACTTC,CASSLLAGQSYEQYF
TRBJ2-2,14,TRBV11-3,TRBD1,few,TGTGCCAGCAGCTTAGGCGACAGGGCCGGGGAGCTGTTTTTT,CASSLGDRAGELFF
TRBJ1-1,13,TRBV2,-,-,TGTGCCAGCCGCGGGACTTTGAACACTGAAGCTTTCTTT,CASRGTLNTEAFF
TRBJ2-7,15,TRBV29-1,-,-,TGCAGCGTTGAAGGGCCTCCCGGGGGACTCTACGAGCAGTACTTC,CSVEGPPGGLYEQYF
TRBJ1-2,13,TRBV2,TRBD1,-,TGTGCCAGCAGTGGGGACAGTCCTACGGGCTACACCTTC,CASSGDSPTGYTF
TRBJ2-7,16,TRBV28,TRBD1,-,TGTGCCAGCAGTGATCCGGGACAGGGTGACCCCTACGAGCAGTACTTC,CASSDPGQGDPYEQYF
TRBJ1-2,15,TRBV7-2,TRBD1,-,TGTGCCAGCAGCTGGGGGGCAGGGGGCGCGTATGGCTACACCTTC,CASSWGAGGAYGYTF
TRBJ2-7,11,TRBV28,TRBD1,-,TGTGCCAGCAGGGGACAGGGACTTCAGTACTTC,CASRGQGLQYF
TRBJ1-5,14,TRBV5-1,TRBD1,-,TGCGCCAGCAGCCCGACAGGGGGGCATCAGCCCCAGCATTTT,CASSPTGGHQPQHF
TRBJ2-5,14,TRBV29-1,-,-,TGCAGCGTTGAAGATCTTGGGCGGGGAGAGACCCAGTACTTC,CSVEDLGRGETQYF
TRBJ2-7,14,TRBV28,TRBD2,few,TGTGCCAGCAGTTTAAAAGGGAGGGCCTACGAGCAGTACTTC,CASSLKGRAYEQYF
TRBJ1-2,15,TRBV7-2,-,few,TGTGCCAGCAGCTTAAAGGTCTGGGAGAGCTATGGCTACACCTTC,CASSLKVWESYGYTF